The 28 T cell receptor beta chains in this list originate from one sample, sequenced in a study of cytomegalovirus exposure and HLA in healthy donors. The PCR employed 60 Vbeta primers together with 13 Jbeta primers. The data were produced by immunoSEQ multiplex PCR, yet TCRdb's version contains in-frame clones alone and is incomplete. The sample carries some 140,000 clones, 65% to 70% recorded once. Material: PBMCs. The receptors derive from a human donor in good health.

The rearrangement joins TRBV5-1 to TRBJ2-3; no firm D call. The germline CDR1 and CDR2 sequences are SGHRS and YFSETQ. Between the trimmed V and J ends, which lost 0 bases and 3 bases, there was a span of 2 bases. The CDR3 runs to 12 residues. This CDR3 is CASSLVTDTQYF. CDR3 DNA sequence: TGCGCCAGCAGCTTGGTAACAGATACGCAGTATTTT.

The rearrangement links TRBV10-3 to TRBJ2-5; 8 bases align to TRBD1. V dropped 5 bases and J dropped 5; count of bases not matched to a gene: 7. The CDR3 spans 14 residues. Germline CDR1 and CDR2: ENHRY and SYGVKD. For the CDR3, the DNA is TGTGCCATCAGTAGACAGGGGTGGGGGGAGACCCAGTACTTC. Protein product: CAISRQGWGETQYF.

This clone was seen more than once but under ten times. V is TRBV11-2 and J is TRBJ2-5, with 10 nucleotides matching TRBD2. Germline trimming cut 1 base from V and 4 bases from J; bases unmatched to any gene: 3. Germline-derived CDR1 and CDR2 are SGHAT and FQNNGV. CDR3 size: 15 residues. The CDR3 protein is CASSLVSGRVETQYF. The DNA for the CDR3 is TGTGCCAGCAGCTTAGTAAGCGGGAGGGTAGAGACCCAGTACTTC.

The chain links TRBV11-2 to TRBJ2-2; TRBD1 matches 11 bases. The CDR3 runs 16 residues. V was clipped by 4 bases and J by 7 bases; unmatched bases: 8. Germline CDR1 and CDR2: SGHAT and FQNNGV. The CDR3 sequence is CASSSPRTGGLGELFF. The CDR3 nucleotides read TGTGCCAGCAGCTCCCCCCGGACAGGGGGCCTCGGGGAGCTGTTTTTT. Using reference TRBV11-2 and TRBJ2-2 for the parts outside the CDR3, the full variable domain is EAGVAQSPRYKIIEKRQSVAFWCNPISGHATLYWYQQILGQGPKLLIQFQNNGVVDDSQLPKDRFSAERLKGVDSTLKIQPAKLEDSAVYLCASSSPRTGGLGELFFGEGSRLTVL.

J is TRBJ2-7 and V is TRBV5-1, with D unresolved. Germline CDR1 SGHRS, CDR2 YFSETQ. The CDR3 spans 14 residues. V dropped 3 bases and J dropped 6 bases, with 16 bases sitting between them. In nucleotides, the CDR3 is TGCGCCAGCAGCTCCCCCCCTGGAGCGCGCGAGCAGTACTTC. Residues: CASSSPPGAREQYF.

As for this clone: At one boundary the junction diverges from the germline segment, which might be a read error. The V call is TRBV6-5, the J call TRBJ1-2; D ambiguous. The CDR3 runs to 13 residues. Germline CDR1 MNHEY, CDR2 SVGAGI. DNA of the CDR3: TGTGCCAGCAGGTACTATACGGACTATGGCTACACCTTC. Translated, it gives CASRYYTDYGYTF.

V and J are TRBV19 and TRBJ1-1, with no clear D. Per the germline V gene, CDR1 is LNHDA and CDR2 is SQIVND (reference sequence). The CDR3 has 13 amino acids. V dropped 5 bases and J dropped 4 bases, with 11 bases sitting between them. In DNA, the CDR3 is TGTGCCAGTAGTGGCCCTCGAGGCACTGAAGCTTTCTTT. Translation gives CASSGPRGTEAFF.

V and J are TRBV9 and TRBJ2-5, with a weak D call TRBD2 (6 bases). Germline CDR1 is SGDLS and CDR2 is YYNGEE. The CDR3 length is 15 residues. V lost 3 bases to trimming and J lost 4 bases, with 16 bases between them. The CDR3 DNA is TGTGCCAGCAGCGGACGACACATGGGAGGAGAGACCCAGTACTTC. It specifies CASSGRHMGGETQYF.

This sequence joins TRBV27 and TRBJ2-7, with 12 bases aligning to TRBD2. The V and J ends lost 0 bases and 2 bases, in that order; junction bases with no gene match: 2. The CDR3 runs to 16 residues. Germline V gene data show CDR1 as MNHEY and CDR2 as SMNVEV (reference sequence). CDR3 protein: CASSLSGLAGTYEQYF. The DNA for the CDR3 is TGTGCCAGCAGTTTATCCGGACTAGCGGGAACCTACGAGCAGTACTTC.

This clone was counted between two and nine times. The gene calls are TRBV18 and TRBJ2-1, with TRBD1 matching 10 bases. V lost 3 bases, J lost 8 bases, and 4 bases stayed unmatched. The CDR3 covers 14 residues. CDR1 is KGHSH and CDR2 is LQKENI in the germline V gene. CDR3: CASSPGTGEDEQFF. The DNA for the CDR3 is TGTGCCAGCTCACCCGGGACAGGGGAGGATGAGCAGTTCTTC.

The genes are TRBV28 and TRBJ1-5, with a possible D match to TRBD1 (6 bases). CDR1 is MDHEN, CDR2 SYDVKM, per germline. The V end lost 7 bases, the J end lost 7 bases, and 14 bases lay between the germline ends. The CDR3 is made up of 13 amino acids. The CDR3 coding sequence is TGTGCCAGCACCCTTTACAGGGTCCAGCCCCAGCATTTT. It translates to CASTLYRVQPQHF.

This sequence joins TRBV7-9 and TRBJ2-1; 7 nucleotides line up with TRBD2. The V gene's germline CDR1 is SEHNR and CDR2 FQNEAQ (reference sequence). V lost 0 bases and J lost 8; bases outside the gene matches: 7. The CDR3 runs to 15 residues. The DNA for the CDR3 is TGTGCCAGCAGCTTAGCCCTGGGGAGGGACGATGAGCAGTTCTTC. Its protein is CASSLALGRDDEQFF. The full variable domain, in which reference TRBV7-9 and TRBJ2-1 provide the parts outside the CDR3, is DTGVSQNPRHKITKRGQNVTFRCDPISEHNRLYWYRQTLGQGPEFLTYFQNEAQLEKSRLLSDRFSAERPKGSFSTLEIQRTEQGDSAMYLCASSLALGRDDEQFFGPGTRLTVL.

V usage is TRBV18 and J usage is TRBJ2-5; 8 positions agree with TRBD1. The J call may be wrong; the DNA end is better matched by TRBJ2-7. The CDR3 totals 14 residues. Germline CDR1 KGHSH, CDR2 LQKENI. CDR3: CASSPGQGSYEQYF. The CDR3, as DNA: TGTGCCAGCTCACCAGGACAGGGTTCCTACGAGCAGTACTTC.

V usage is TRBV9 and J usage is TRBJ2-3; D is uncertain. CDR3 size: 13 residues. With 1 base removed from V and 3 bases from J, the gap between germline ends came to 6 bases. Germline V gene data show CDR1 as SGDLS and CDR2 as YYNGEE. The CDR3 reads CASSVRRTDTQYF. In nucleotides, the CDR3 is TGTGCCAGCAGCGTAAGGCGGACAGATACGCAGTATTTT.

Worth noting for this clone: The junction differs from germline at one of its ends, possibly a read error. The chain employs TRBV5-1 and TRBJ2-2; 7 positions match TRBD1. The CDR3 consists of 15 residues. Germline CDR1 reads SGHRS; CDR2 reads YFSETQ. CDR3 DNA sequence: TGCGCCGGCAGCTCGACAGGGTCGGGGCCCGGGGAGCTGTTTTTT. Translation: CAGSSTGSGPGELFF.

V gene TRBV23-1 combines with J gene TRBJ2-3, with D perhaps matching TRBD1 (6 bases). TRBV23-1 is reported as an ORF; its role is uncertain. The CDR3 extends over 15 amino acids. Trimming removed 3 bases at V and 3 bases at J, with 13 bases between. CDR3 amino acids: CASSHHRANTDTQYF. Written as DNA, the CDR3 is TGCGCCAGCAGTCATCACAGGGCGAATACAGATACGCAGTATTTT.

This clone was detected once. J is TRBJ2-1 and V is TRBV19, with 9 bases lining up with TRBD1. The CDR3 covers 13 residues. J gave up 7 bases and V 6 bases, and 4 bases lay outside the gene matches. CDR1 is LNHDA, CDR2 SQIVND, per germline (reference sequence). The chain's CDR3 is CASSADRGNEQFF. CDR3 DNA: TGTGCCAGTAGCGCTGACAGGGGGAATGAGCAGTTCTTC.

This clone was seen a few times. The V gene is TRBV4-3, the J gene TRBJ2-1; tentatively, D is TRBD2 (6 bases). Trimming stripped 0 bases from V and 0 bases from J, with 9 bases between. The germline V gene encodes CDR1 LGHNA and CDR2 YSLEER. The CDR3 spans 16 residues. CDR3 residues: CASSQDLGGSYNEQFF. DNA for the CDR3: TGCGCCAGCAGCCAAGATCTGGGGGGCTCCTACAATGAGCAGTTCTTC.

The gene calls are TRBV27 and TRBJ2-7, with D possibly matching TRBD1 (5 bases). V lost 6 bases and J lost 4, with 7 bases in between. The V gene's germline CDR1 is MNHEY and CDR2 SMNVEV (reference sequence). The CDR3 spans 11 residues. CDR3 nucleotides: TGTGCCAGCAGAAGGGGTTACGAGCAGTACTTC. It is translated as CASRRGYEQYF.

The chain has TRBV10-3 and TRBJ2-2, with 7 positions matching TRBD1. Losses at the gene ends were 7 bases for V and 0 bases for J; bases not matched to a gene: 2. The CDR3 spans 14 residues. CDR1 and CDR2 (germline): ENHRY, SYGVKD. CDR3 nucleotide sequence: TGTGCCATCAAGGGACAGCCGAACACCGGGGAGCTGTTTTTT. Translation gives CAIKGQPNTGELFF.

V is TRBV12-5 and J is TRBJ2-3; TRBD2 matches at 7 bases. Germline trimming cut 5 bases from V and 2 bases from J; bases unmatched to any gene: 10. Germline CDR1 and CDR2: LGHNT and FRNRAP. This CDR3 has 16 amino acids. DNA of the CDR3: TGTGCTAGTGGTCCCTCCCTAGCGGTCCACACAGATACGCAGTATTTT. Its protein product is CASGPSLAVHTDTQYF.

V is TRBV9 and J is TRBJ2-1, with 9 bases that match TRBD2. Trimming cost V 4 bases and J 8 bases; bases outside gene matches: 13. CDR3 size: 16 residues. Germline values: CDR1 SGDLS, CDR2 YYNGEE. DNA for the CDR3: TGTGCCAGCAGCACCCTTGCGGGAGGGCCTACCGATGAGCAGTTCTTC. This gives the protein CASSTLAGGPTDEQFF.

The gene calls are TRBV19 and TRBJ1-5; TRBD1 agrees at 11 bases. Germline loops: CDR1 LNHDA, CDR2 SQIVND (reference sequence). CDR3 length: 16 amino acids. Germline trimming cut 5 bases from V and 5 bases from J; bases unmatched to any gene: 8. The CDR3: CASSSGTGGLHQPQHF. The CDR3 DNA reads as TGTGCCAGTAGTTCCGGGACAGGGGGATTACATCAGCCCCAGCATTTT.

The rearrangement uses TRBV7-9 and TRBJ1-5; D possibly corresponds to TRBD1 (6 bases). Germline assignment: CDR1 SEHNR and CDR2 FQNEAQ (reference sequence). The V end was cut by 5 bases, the J end by 3 bases, with 11 bases between. The CDR3 loop spans 14 amino acids. The CDR3 DNA sequence: TGTGCCAGCAGCGAAGACAGGCTCAATCAGCCCCAGCATTTT. This sequence encodes CASSEDRLNQPQHF.

The chain combines TRBV11-3 with TRBJ2-5, with D possibly being TRBD2 (6 bases). CDR3 length: 14 residues. Germline CDR1 and CDR2: SGHNT and YENEEA. V shed 1 base and J shed 2 bases, with 8 bases lying between them. The CDR3 region has the DNA TGTGCCAGCAGCTTAGGCGGGGTTCAAGAGACCCAGTACTTC. This gives the protein CASSLGGVQETQYF.

This clone appeared a few times. The gene calls are TRBV6-1 and TRBJ1-2; D gene unclear. Germline V CDR1 and CDR2: MNHNS, SASEGT. V was shortened by 4 bases and J by 1 base, with 7 bases between the two germline ends. The CDR3 sequence is 13 residues long. CDR3 nucleotide sequence: TGTGCCAGCAGTGTCGAGCTTAACTATGGCTACACCTTC. Protein product: CASSVELNYGYTF.

The V and J genes are TRBV5-1 and TRBJ1-1; 8 nucleotides match TRBD1. Germline loops: CDR1 SGHRS, CDR2 YFSETQ. V dropped 4 bases and J dropped 1; count of bases not matched to a gene: 9. The CDR3 runs to 16 residues. This chain's CDR3 is CASSQDTTGANTEAFF. The CDR3, as DNA: TGCGCCAGCAGCCAAGATACGACAGGGGCGAACACTGAAGCTTTCTTT.

This chain uses TRBV27 with TRBJ1-5; maybe TRBD1 (5 bases). CDR1 and CDR2 from the germline V gene are MNHEY and SMNVEV (reference sequence). The CDR3 is made up of 10 amino acids. CDR3 nucleotides: TGTGCGGGCAGGGCGGGACCCCAGCATTTT. It codes for CAGRAGPQHF.